One sample yielded the 7 T cell receptor beta chains listed below, sequenced in a study of tissue T cells after allogeneic stem cell transplantation. Produced via immunoSEQ multiplex PCR; TCRdb's table is partial and in-frame only. The table shows 4,000 to 4,500 clones, with over 40% occurring only once. Regarding time point: mouse harvest day 14 after allogeneic transplant. Tail vein injection delivered 10^7 T-cell-depleted bone marrow cells and 10^6 splenic CD5+ T cells. The specimen was lymph node tissue. These TCRs come from a female BALB/c mouse given C57BL/6 T cells with graft-versus-host disease after an allogeneic hematopoietic cell transplant.

This clone is medium-sized (0.01 to 0.1%). The gene names given are mouse names. The observed sequence ends 1 residue before the CDR3 terminus, with the missing tail filled in from the germline J gene. The rearrangement links TRBV19 to TRBJ2-7, with 9 bases aligning to TRBD2. J gave up 3 bases and V 4 bases, and 5 bases lay outside the gene matches. The CDR3 contains 14 residues. CDR1 and CDR2 from the germline V gene are FNHDT and SITEND (reference sequence). CDR3 bases read: TGTGCCAGCAGTTCTCCGGGACTGGGCTATGAACAGTAC. It specifies CASSSPGLGYEQY. The whole CDR3 is CASSSPGLGYEQYF. Full variable domain (remainder filled in from reference TRBV19 and TRBJ2-7): GGIITQTPKFLIGQEGQKLTLKCQQNFNHDTMYWYRQDSGKGLRLIYYSITENDLQKGDLSEGYDASREKKSSFSLTVTSAQKNEMAVFLCASSSPGLGYEQYFGPGTRLTVL.

The sample holds a few counts of this clone. Mouse gene names apply. The read ends 1 residue early relative to the CDR3; the germline J gene fills the gap. The chain has TRBV20 and TRBJ2-7; 8 bases agree with TRBD2. The germline V gene encodes CDR1 GFQATS and CDR2 STVNSAI. CDR3 length equals 13 residues. The V segment lost 2 bases and the J segment 2 bases; nucleotides outside the gene matches: 2. CDR3 protein: CGARLGGTYEQYF. CDR3 DNA, as far as it was read: TGTGGTGCTAGGTTGGGGGGGACCTATGAACAGTAC.

Concerning this clone: Gene and germline names: mouse. Read coverage stops 1 residue before the CDR3 terminus; the germline J gene supplies the remainder. The V and J genes are TRBV12-1 and TRBJ2-2; D gene ambiguous. The CDR3 has 14 amino acids. Trimming removed 4 bases at V and 0 bases at J, with 8 bases between. CDR1 is SGHSN and CDR2 is HYEKVE in the germline V gene. CDR3 protein: CASSLQANTGQLYF. The sequenced CDR3 bases are TGTGCCAGCTCCCTTCAGGCAAACACCGGGCAGCTCTAC.

For this clone: Germline and genes here are mouse. The CDR3 goes on 1 residue after the read ends, and that part is filled in from the germline J gene. The J gene is TRBJ1-6, the V gene TRBV23; no DNA check was done on the table's D call, TRBD1. TRBJ1-6 is flagged as an ORF with uncertain function. Germline CDR1 and CDR2: KGHTA and FQNQQP. The CDR3 runs to 15 residues. The CDR3 loop reads CSSSPTDSYNSPLYF. CDR3 bases read: TGCTCCAGCAGTCCGACAGATTCCTATAATTCGCCCCTCTAC.

Worth noting for this clone: Mouse gene names and germline throughout. The observed sequence ends 1 residue before the CDR3 terminus, with the missing tail filled in from the germline J gene. J is TRBJ1-3 and V is TRBV12-2; 7 positions agree with TRBD1. Unmatched junction bases numbered 3, after V lost 0 bases and J lost 8 bases. This CDR3 spans 13 amino acids. CDR1 and CDR2 (germline): SGHLS, HYDKME. The part of the CDR3 DNA that was read is TGTGCCAGCTCTCTCACAGGGGTGGATACGCTCTAT. Its protein product is CASSLTGVDTLY. The entire CDR3 protein reads CASSLTGVDTLYF.

About this clone: The germline and genes are mouse ones. The read comes to an end 1 residue before the CDR3 does, leaving the germline J gene to fill in the end. The V call is TRBV1, the J call TRBJ1-4; the D gene is possibly TRBD1 (5 bases). From germline, CDR1 is NSQYPW and CDR2 LRSPGD (reference sequence). The CDR3 loop spans 15 amino acids. V was clipped by 3 bases and J by 0 bases, with 8 bases between them. The CDR3 region is CTCSARQFSNERLFF. The CDR3 bases that were read are TGCACCTGCAGTGCCCGACAGTTTTCCAACGAAAGATTATTT.

This clone is large. The gene names given are mouse names. The CDR3 end lies 1 residue beyond the end of the read and is filled in from the germline J gene. J is TRBJ2-1 and V is TRBV29, with D perhaps matching TRBD1 (6 bases). V lost 1 base, J lost 7 bases, and 11 bases lay in between. Germline values: CDR1 MSHET, CDR2 SYDVDS. The CDR3 is made up of 14 amino acids. The CDR3 spells CASSLWQGRAEQFF. CDR3 bases read: TGTGCTAGCAGTTTATGGCAGGGGCGGGCTGAGCAGTTC.